This passage covers 29 T cell receptor beta chains from one sample sequenced in a study of PD-1 blockade in classical Hodgkin lymphoma. Sequencing was performed with immunoSEQ multiplex PCR; in TCRdb, only in-frame clones are kept and a portion is missing. The sample holds 30,000 to 40,000 clones, around nine tenths seen once. Relapse after autologous stem cell transplantation occurred in every patient, and brentuximab vedotin exposure varied. Negative selection with magnetic separation was used to purify CD4+ T cells from thawed PBMCs. The material was CD4+ T cells from blood, obtained at baseline. All receptors come from a human donor with classical Hodgkin lymphoma.

The CDR3 DNA follows: TGTGCCTGGAGTAGGGAAGTGAACACTGAAGCTTTCTTT. Protein: CAWSREVNTEAFF. The J gene is TRBJ1-1, the V gene TRBV30; D uncertain. The CDR3 spans 13 residues. Trimming shortened V by 2 bases and J by 0 bases, and 7 bases separated the two germline ends. Germline CDR1 and CDR2: GTSNPN and SVGIG (reference sequence).

The chain joins TRBV12-1 to TRBJ1-2. TRBV12-1 is a listed pseudogene. The CDR3 sequence is 13 residues long. Written as DNA, the CDR3 is TGTGCCAGCAGCTGGCGAGGACGCGACGGCTACACCTTC. Translated: CASSWRGRDGYTF.

This chain uses TRBV6-4 with TRBJ1-2; the D gene is possibly TRBD1 (6 bases). The germline CDR1 and CDR2 sequences are MRHNA and SNTAGT. The CDR3 is 15 amino acids. The V gene lost 6 bases and the J gene lost 4 bases, with 18 bases spanning the gap. CDR3 nucleotides: TGTGCCAGCAGCGACCGACCCGGGACACCCTATGGCTACACCTTC. This gives the protein CASSDRPGTPYGYTF.

This clone was recorded once. V and J are TRBV19 and TRBJ2-1; TRBD2 agrees at 13 bases. Germline values: CDR1 LNHDA, CDR2 SQIVND (reference sequence). CDR3 length: 16 residues. V was clipped by 4 bases and J by 12 bases; unmatched bases: 12. The CDR3 protein is CASSTTGTSGVVRQFF. In DNA, the CDR3 is TGTGCCAGTAGTACTACCGGGACTAGCGGGGTGGTCCGGCAGTTCTTC.

The gene calls are TRBV2 and TRBJ1-6; unclear D gene. CDR1 and CDR2 (germline): SNHLY, FYNNEI. This CDR3 is built from 13 residues. Trimming stripped 7 bases from V and 7 bases from J, with 11 bases between. The CDR3 is CASTREGNSPLHF. CDR3 nucleotides: TGTGCCAGCACCCGGGAGGGCAATTCACCCCTCCACTTT.

This clone was counted once. Written as DNA, the CDR3 is TGTGCCAGCAGCTTTTTCGACAGGGGAAGGGGCGAGCAGTACTTC. Encoded protein: CASSFFDRGRGEQYF. The rearrangement uses TRBV5-6 and TRBJ2-7, with 8 bases fitting TRBD1. The CDR3 runs 15 residues. Germline V lookup: CDR1 SGHDT, CDR2 YYEEEE. V shed 2 bases and J 6 bases; nucleotides not matched to a gene: 10.

The J gene is TRBJ2-7, the V gene TRBV10-3; D possibly corresponds to TRBD2 (5 bases). This CDR3 has 14 amino acids. The V end was cut by 3 bases, the J end by 4 bases, with 13 bases between. CDR1 and CDR2 (germline): ENHRY, SYGVKD. The CDR3 region is CAISEVTRHYEQYF. CDR3 nucleotides: TGTGCCATCAGTGAAGTTACTAGACATTACGAGCAGTACTTC.

This clone was recorded once. The chain recombines TRBV5-1 with TRBJ1-2; TRBD1 might be the D (6 bases). CDR3 size: 14 residues. Trimming pared 0 bases from V and 5 bases from J, leaving 11 bases between. The germline CDR1 and CDR2 sequences are SGHRS and YFSETQ. CDR3 nucleotide sequence: TGCGCCAGCAGCTTGGGGCAGGGGAGGTATGGCTACACCTTC. It yields the protein CASSLGQGRYGYTF.

The rearrangement uses TRBV11-3 and TRBJ2-3, with D perhaps matching TRBD2 (6 bases). The CDR3 is 16 residues long. The V gene's germline CDR1 is SGHNT and CDR2 YENEEA. The V and J ends lost 1 base and 3 bases respectively, with 14 bases between them. This CDR3 is CASSLGFREKTDTQYF. CDR3 in DNA: TGTGCCAGCAGCTTAGGTTTTCGGGAGAAGACAGATACGCAGTATTTT.

The gene calls are TRBV6-1 and TRBJ2-5; no firm D call. The length of the CDR3 is 13 residues. Germline values: CDR1 MNHNS, CDR2 SASEGT. V shed 3 bases and J shed 5 bases, with 10 bases lying between them. CDR3 nucleotides: TGTGCCAGCAGTGATGGTAGGATGGAGACCCAGTACTTC. Translating gives CASSDGRMETQYF.

The chain couples TRBV9 to TRBJ1-2, with TRBD1 as a possible D gene (5 bases). The CDR3 loop spans 13 amino acids. Trimming removed 4 bases from V and 7 bases from J, with 14 bases in between. CDR1 and CDR2 (germline): SGDLS, YYNGEE. The CDR3 DNA follows: TGTGCCAGCAGCCCTCGTAGTGGGGGTGGCTACACCTTC. Protein product: CASSPRSGGGYTF.

The V call is TRBV25-1, the J call TRBJ1-4; D may be TRBD1 (5 bases). Per germline, CDR1 MGHDK and CDR2 SYGVNS. V lost 1 base to trimming and J lost 5 bases, with 11 bases between them. CDR3 length equals 15 residues. The DNA for the CDR3 is TGTGCCAGCAGTGAATGGGGGGATACCAATGAAAAACTGTTTTTT. This sequence encodes CASSEWGDTNEKLFF. Variable domain in full (rest from reference TRBV25-1 and TRBJ1-4): EADIYQTPRYLVIGTGKKITLECSQTMGHDKMYWYQQDPGMELHLIHYSYGVNSTEKGDLSSESTVSRIRTEHFPLTLESARPSHTSQYLCASSEWGDTNEKLFFGSGTQLSVL.

This clone has just one count. The chain carries TRBV19 and TRBJ2-1, with 8 bases fitting TRBD2. The germline gives CDR1 LNHDA, CDR2 SQIVND (reference sequence). The ends lost 5 bases at V and 9 bases at J; junction bases unmatched: 9. This CDR3 is built from 14 residues. CDR3 residues: CASSFQREIGEQFF. CDR3 DNA sequence: TGTGCCAGTAGTTTCCAGCGGGAGATCGGTGAGCAGTTCTTC.

The chain combines TRBV19 with TRBJ1-1; D not certain. Germline V gene sequence: CDR1 LNHDA, CDR2 SQIVND (reference sequence). Trimming stripped 2 bases from V and 11 bases from J, with 12 bases between. The CDR3 spans 12 residues. This CDR3 reads CASSIIPPPAFF. As DNA, the CDR3 is TGTGCCAGTAGTATAATCCCCCCCCCGGCTTTCTTT.

V and J are TRBV7-9 and TRBJ1-3; D remains ambiguous. Germline CDR1 reads SEHNR; CDR2 reads FQNEAQ (reference sequence). Trimming removed 5 bases from V and 1 base from J, with 9 bases in between. The CDR3 has 14 residues. The CDR3 nucleotides read TGTGCCAGCAGCCCAGAGGCGTCTGGAAACACCATATATTTT. Its protein product is CASSPEASGNTIYF. The whole variable domain, filled in from reference TRBV7-9 and TRBJ1-3, reads DTGVSQNPRHKITKRGQNVTFRCDPISEHNRLYWYRQTLGQGPEFLTYFQNEAQLEKSRLLSDRFSAERPKGSFSTLEIQRTEQGDSAMYLCASSPEASGNTIYFGEGSWLTVV.

The DNA of the CDR3 is TGTGCCAGCACCCCGGGACAGAACTACGAGCAGTACTTC. Translation gives CASTPGQNYEQYF. This chain connects TRBV2 to TRBJ2-5, with TRBD1 matching over 7 bases. The DNA end is a closer match to TRBJ2-7, so the J assignment may be wrong. Germline CDR1 and CDR2: SNHLY and FYNNEI. The CDR3 has 13 amino acids.

V usage is TRBV6-5 and J usage is TRBJ2-1, with no clear D. Germline V gene data show CDR1 as MNHEY and CDR2 as SVGAGI. The CDR3 extends over 15 amino acids. The V gene lost 2 bases and the J gene lost 4 bases, with 12 bases spanning the gap. The CDR3 protein is CASSYTPVQYNEQFF. The CDR3 nucleotides read TGTGCCAGCAGTTACACCCCGGTCCAATACAATGAGCAGTTCTTC.

This clone was found once. This rearrangement joins TRBV10-3 to TRBJ2-7, with 12 nucleotides matching TRBD2. This CDR3 contains 14 residues. The V gene end was trimmed by 4 bases and the J gene end by 6 bases; junction bases not matched to a gene: 4. Germline V CDR1 and CDR2: ENHRY, SYGVKD. The CDR3 protein is CAISVELAGGEQYF. DNA for the CDR3: TGTGCCATCAGTGTAGAACTAGCGGGAGGCGAGCAGTACTTC.

J is TRBJ2-5 and V is TRBV5-6; D call uncertain. The CDR3 spans 15 residues. CDR1 SGHDT and CDR2 YYEEEE come from the germline V gene. Trimming pared 3 bases from V and 4 bases from J, leaving 16 bases between. CDR3 nucleotide sequence: TGTGCCAGCAGCTATAGAACCATTGGGGTAGAGACCCAGTACTTC. Protein: CASSYRTIGVETQYF.

The genes are TRBV5-1 and TRBJ2-3, with D perhaps matching TRBD1 (5 bases). The germline V gene has CDR1 SGHRS and CDR2 YFSETQ. There are 14 residues in the CDR3. V was shortened by 6 bases and J by 0 bases, with 11 bases between the two germline ends. CDR3 sequence: CASTLGASTDTQYF. As DNA, the CDR3 is TGCGCCAGCACTCTTGGGGCTAGCACAGATACGCAGTATTTT.

V gene TRBV29-1 combines with J gene TRBJ1-4, with D hard to call. The germline V gene has CDR1 SQVTM and CDR2 ANQGSEA. V was shortened by 7 bases and J by 4 bases, with 13 bases between the two germline ends. This CDR3 is 13 amino acids long. CDR3 sequence reads: CSGRSDINEKLFF. CDR3 sequence (DNA): TGCAGCGGCAGGAGTGATATTAATGAAAAACTGTTTTTT.

V and J are TRBV2 and TRBJ2-3; D is perhaps TRBD2 (5 bases). V lost 4 bases and J lost 4, with 15 bases in between. Germline V gene sequence: CDR1 SNHLY, CDR2 FYNNEI. The CDR3 is 15 residues long. The CDR3 sequence: CASSVTTYDSDTQYF. The CDR3 DNA follows: TGTGCCAGCAGTGTGACTACCTACGATTCAGATACGCAGTATTTT.

This rearrangement joins TRBV11-2 to TRBJ2-1; 10 nucleotides agree with TRBD2. The CDR3 totals 16 residues. V dropped 9 bases and J dropped 3; count of bases not matched to a gene: 11. CDR1 and CDR2 (germline): SGHAT, FQNNGV. DNA of the CDR3: TGTGCCAGTCGACTAGCGGGCCGTCACTACTACAATGAGCAGTTCTTC. Translated: CASRLAGRHYYNEQFF.

The V call is TRBV18, the J call TRBJ2-7, with 13 positions matching TRBD2. V shed 6 bases, J shed 10 bases, and the junction held 12 bases outside the gene matches. The CDR3 contains 15 residues. The germline CDR1 and CDR2 sequences are KGHSH and LQKENI. In DNA, the CDR3 is TGTGCCAGCTCCACGACGGTCGGACTAGCGGGAGCCCAGTACTTC. It translates to CASSTTVGLAGAQYF.

The V call is TRBV19, the J call TRBJ1-2, with 9 positions matching TRBD1. The CDR3 length is 17 residues. Unmatched junction bases numbered 10, after V lost 3 bases and J lost 2 bases. Germline V gene data show CDR1 as LNHDA and CDR2 as SQIVND (reference sequence). The CDR3, as DNA: TGTGCCAGTAGTATTGGGGGACAGGGTATCGGGAACTATGGCTACACCTTC. This translates into CASSIGGQGIGNYGYTF. The variable domain in full, with the rest retrieved from reference TRBV19 and TRBJ1-2, is DGGITQSPKYLFRKEGQNVTLSCEQNLNHDAMYWYRQDPGQGLRLIYYSQIVNDFQKGDIAEGYSVSREKKESFPLTVTSAQKNPTAFYLCASSIGGQGIGNYGYTFGSGTRLTVV.

CDR3 protein: CASSQGNSNQPQHF. The CDR3 bases are TGCGCCAGCAGCCAAGGTAATAGCAATCAGCCCCAGCATTTT. The chain links TRBV4-1 to TRBJ1-5, with D unclear. Trimming took off 1 base at V and 0 bases at J, with 4 bases between the two ends. Germline V CDR1 and CDR2: MGHRA, YSYEKL. CDR3 size: 14 residues.

This rearrangement joins TRBV6-1 to TRBJ2-2, with a possible D match to TRBD1 (5 bases). The CDR3 runs to 14 residues. CDR1 is MNHNS, CDR2 SASEGT, per germline. V was shortened by 4 bases and J by 9 bases, with 15 bases between the two germline ends. This CDR3 reads CASSAVQGRRELFF. The CDR3 DNA is TGTGCCAGCAGTGCAGTGCAGGGCAGGAGGGAGCTGTTTTTT.

The gene calls are TRBV2 and TRBJ2-4; D might be TRBD1 (5 bases). Germline CDR1 is SNHLY and CDR2 is FYNNEI. The CDR3 length is 15 residues. Trimming removed 5 bases at V and 8 bases at J, with 19 bases between. CDR3 region: CASSSSRVKEDIQYF. The CDR3 DNA sequence: TGTGCCAGCAGTTCTTCCAGGGTAAAAGAGGACATTCAGTACTTC. Using reference TRBV2 and TRBJ2-4 for the parts outside the CDR3, the full variable domain is EPEVTQTPSHQVTQMGQEVILRCVPISNHLYFYWYRQILGQKVEFLVSFYNNEISEKSEIFDDQFSVERPDGSNFTLKIRSTKLEDSAMYFCASSSSRVKEDIQYFGAGTRLSVL.

The chain combines TRBV2 with TRBJ2-7; D remains unclear. Per the germline V gene, CDR1 is SNHLY and CDR2 is FYNNEI. Trimming stripped 0 bases from V and 12 bases from J, with 15 bases between. The CDR3 sequence is 13 residues long. Written as DNA, the CDR3 is TGTGCCAGCAGTGAAGCGGCACTGCACCAACCGTACTTC. This codes for CASSEAALHQPYF. Using reference TRBV2 and TRBJ2-7 for the parts outside the CDR3, the full variable domain is EPEVTQTPSHQVTQMGQEVILRCVPISNHLYFYWYRQILGQKVEFLVSFYNNEISEKSEIFDDQFSVERPDGSNFTLKIRSTKLEDSAMYFCASSEAALHQPYFGPGTRLTVT.